A selection of T cell receptor beta chains follows, all from one sample in a study of shared clonotypes between healthy human individuals. Only in-frame clones appear in the TCRdb table, and some are missing; sequencing was by immunoSEQ multiplex PCR. The data contain 730,000 or so clones, 72% of them singletons. The sequenced material came from memory CD4+ T cells sorted from blood. The receptor source for this set is a woman aged 30 to 39 in good health. The CDR3 runs from the conserved cysteine through the conserved F or W.

v_gene,j_gene,CDR3aa
TRBV28,TRBJ2-7,CASSLRRVYEQYF
TRBV11-2,TRBJ2-3,CASNTGGHTDTQYF
TRBV5-4,TRBJ1-2,CASSYGRSSGDGYTF
TRBV5-8,TRBJ2-2,CASSPGTETYTGELFF
TRBV18,TRBJ1-2,CASSLDTTYGYTF
TRBV5-6,TRBJ2-6,CASSFRLTGANVLTF
TRBV5-1,TRBJ2-2,CASSPGRQFLELFF
TRBV18,TRBJ2-2,CASSPSGGNTGELFF
TRBV9,TRBJ1-2,CASSADRGFYGYTF
TRBV28,TRBJ2-2,CATIRQEAGELFF
TRBV11-2,TRBJ2-3,CASSLGAGGVGSTDTQYF
TRBV27,TRBJ2-3,CASSFGGSSNTQYF
TRBV6-1,TRBJ2-4,CASSRTGGENIQYF
TRBV6-4,TRBJ1-2,CASSDSGYYGYTF
TRBV6-6,TRBJ1-2,CASRAGTSSSYGYTF
TRBV28,TRBJ1-4,CASNRPVATNEKLFF
TRBV29-1,TRBJ1-5,CSVAPPELRSYSNQPQHF
TRBV7-9,TRBJ1-5,CASSFTAQPQHF
TRBV6-1,TRBJ1-2,CATLSGHSNYGYTF
TRBV11-2,TRBJ2-5,CASSLGGTGQETQYF
TRBV19,TRBJ2-5,CASSISTSGQETQYF
TRBV28,TRBJ1-3,CASSLISFGGRNTIYF
TRBV5-1,TRBJ2-1,CASSSGDRDGNEQFF
TRBV15,TRBJ2-5,CATSRDFKETQYF
TRBV15,TRBJ2-7,CATSSRVLDEQYF
TRBV15,TRBJ2-3,CATSGGTAFNTQYF
TRBV7-2,TRBJ2-3,CASRPPGLAGGGGDTQYF
TRBV2,TRBJ1-4,CASSGTGGEKLFF
TRBV5-4,TRBJ2-2,CASSLSRLADTGELFF
TRBV27,NA,CASSPGPSWGTYEQYF
TRBV18,TRBJ1-2,CASSPLQGAYGYTF
TRBV23-1,TRBJ1-1,CASSQIHKGDSVTEAFF
TRBV5-1,TRBJ2-1,CASSMDSSYNEQFF
TRBV6-1,TRBJ1-2,CATGRSHGYTF
TRBV5-1,TRBJ1-1,CASSLEVGTVNTEAFF